This T cell receptor (beta chain) was recovered during a study of T cells in Graves' hyperthyroidism and ophthalmopathy. On this clonotype: Likely a read error: the CDR3 ends without its conserved phenylalanine or tryptophan.

There were TCR beta CDR3 regions amplified from RNA transcripts. HTBI primers were used for first-round RT-PCR of the TCR CDR3. TCRdb reprocessed the multiplex PCR reads with MiXCR, giving one entry per CDR3 protein. The data contain under 130,000 distinct CDR3 sequences, approximately 50% of them seen just once; the ten biggest clones take up about a quarter. In germline, CDR1 is MNHEY, CDR2 SMNVEV (reference sequence). V lost 4 bases to trimming and J lost 2 bases; unmatched junction nucleotides: 2. This CDR3 is built from 14 residues. The TCR comes from a man aged 40-50 years with Graves' hyperthyroidism. Sequenced material: blood. The rearrangement uses TRBV27 and TRBJ1-5; 7 bases fit TRBD1. CDR3 residues: CASSYRGGNQPQHV. The CDR3 bases are TGTGCCAGCAGTTACAGGGGTGGCAATCAGCCCCAGCATGTT.